The T cell receptor (beta chain) described here comes from a study of CD8 T cells in ankylosing spondylitis. With respect to this clonotype: Its antigen is currently unknown.

MiXCR, run by TCRdb on the 5' RACE reads, gives a single entry per CDR3 protein. The top ten clones hold about 3.5% of a sample with around 320,000 distinct CDR3 sequences, under 25% of them seen once. The ends were cut back, 6 bases at V and 0 bases at J, with 15 bases in the middle. The CDR3 has 16 residues. Study-wide points: With a CD8+ phenotype, disease-linked clones were relatively rare in peripheral blood. Enrichment of disease-linked clones was reportedly significant in matched ankylosing spondylitis synovial fluid. Within ankylosing spondylitis blood, a TCR beta motif made up of seven or eight highly homologous variants appeared to be characteristic. Some motif variants were previously reported in reactive arthritis synovial fluid and blood.

The specimen was blood, either unsorted or a sorted T cell fraction (not recorded which). V usage is TRBV12-3 or TRBV12-4 and J usage is TRBJ1-3; D ambiguous. The TCR sequence derives from a female donor with ankylosing spondylitis or in good health (not recorded which). The CDR3 nucleotides read TGTGCCAGCAGGAAAGAGGGCAGAAGCTCTGGAAACACCATATATTTT. This encodes CASRKEGRSSGNTIYF.